This T cell receptor (beta chain) emerged from a study of blood T cell repertoires in COVID-19. For the study at large: Sources were T cells, B-cell-depleted T cells, or PBMCs; the material itself was cDNA or gDNA.

Trimming removed 3 bases from V and 4 bases from J, with 16 bases in between. Germline CDR1 LNHDA, CDR2 SQIVND (reference sequence). There are 16 residues in the CDR3. Original processing notes: Counts of nucleated cells, estimated from reference gene primer amplification, were obtained. Sequencing was performed with immunoSEQ multiplex PCR; in TCRdb, only in-frame clones are kept and a portion is missing. V, J and clone size are those of that table, while D and trimming were read from the DNA. Of some 67,000 clones listed, 90% are singletons. The rearrangement links TRBV19 to TRBJ1-5; D remains unclear. This receptor was taken from a woman aged 18-29 years with acute or convalescent COVID-19. Sequencing used peripheral blood. Here the CDR3 DNA reads TGTGCCAGTAGTATCGGGCGGAGTCGGGGAAATCAGCCCCAGCATTTT. Protein product: CASSIGRSRGNQPQHF.